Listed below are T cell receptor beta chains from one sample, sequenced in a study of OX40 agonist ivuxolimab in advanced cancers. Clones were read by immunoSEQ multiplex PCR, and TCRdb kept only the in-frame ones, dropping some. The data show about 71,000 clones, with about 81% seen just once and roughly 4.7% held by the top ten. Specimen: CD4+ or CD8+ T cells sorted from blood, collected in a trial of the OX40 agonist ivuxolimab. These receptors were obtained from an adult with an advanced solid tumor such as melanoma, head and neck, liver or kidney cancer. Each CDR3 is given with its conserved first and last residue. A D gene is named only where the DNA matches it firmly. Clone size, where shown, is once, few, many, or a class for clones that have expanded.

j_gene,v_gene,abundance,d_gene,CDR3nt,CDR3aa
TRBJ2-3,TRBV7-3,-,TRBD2,TGTGCCAGCAGCGTAGCGGGGAGCCGCACAGATACGCAGTATTTT,CASSVAGSRTDTQYF
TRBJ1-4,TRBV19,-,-,TGTGCCAGTAGTGGGCGATGGAACGAAAAACTGTTTTTT,CASSGRWNEKLFF
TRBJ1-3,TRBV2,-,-,TGTGCCAGCAGTCGACAGGAAAACACCATATATTTT,CASSRQENTIYF
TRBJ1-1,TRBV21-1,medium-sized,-,TGTGCCAGCAGCCCCCATAACGGAGCTTTCTTT,CASSPHNGAFF
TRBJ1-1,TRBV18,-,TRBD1,TGTGCCAGCTCACCGAGGGGGCCTGAAGCTTTCTTT,CASSPRGPEAFF
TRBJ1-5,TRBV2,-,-,TGTGCCAGCACCCAGGTTTTGAGCAATCAGCCCCAGCATTTT,CASTQVLSNQPQHF
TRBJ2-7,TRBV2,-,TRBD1,TGTGCCAGCAGTGGGACAGGGGAAGGCGAGCAGTACTTC,CASSGTGEGEQYF
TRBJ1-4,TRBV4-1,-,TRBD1,TGCGCCAGCAGCCAAGGGAGGTTGGGACAGGGCGGTGAAAAACTGTTTTTT,CASSQGRLGQGGEKLFF
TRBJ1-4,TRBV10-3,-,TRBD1,TGTGCCATCAGTATAACAGGGGGCCAGAAACTGTTTTTT,CAISITGGQKLFF
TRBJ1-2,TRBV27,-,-,TGTGCCAGCAGGCCGGACAGAAATAACTATGGCTACACCTTC,CASRPDRNNYGYTF
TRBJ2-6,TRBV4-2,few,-,TGTGCCAGCAGCCAACAGGACTACTCTGGGGCCAACGTCCTGACTTTC,CASSQQDYSGANVLTF
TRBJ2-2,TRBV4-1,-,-,TGCGCCAGCAGCCAAAGGCCGGGACCGAACACCGGGGAGCTGTTTTTT,CASSQRPGPNTGELFF
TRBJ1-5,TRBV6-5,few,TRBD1,TGTGCCAGCAGACCCGGGACAGGGGGTAATCAGCCCCAGCATTTT,CASRPGTGGNQPQHF
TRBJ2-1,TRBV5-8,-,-,TGTGCCAGCAGCTTGCCAGGGGTTGAGTATTATGAGCAGTTCTTC,CASSLPGVEYYEQFF
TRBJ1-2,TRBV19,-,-,TGTGCCAGTAGGCTACAGGGTAACTATGGCTACACCTTC,CASRLQGNYGYTF
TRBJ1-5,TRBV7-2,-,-,TGTGCCAGCAGCTTTTATATAGGGGAGGGTCAGCCCCAGCATTTT,CASSFYIGEGQPQHF
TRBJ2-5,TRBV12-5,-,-,TGTGCTAGTGGTGTTATTGGGGGGCGGGAGACCCAGTACTTC,CASGVIGGRETQYF
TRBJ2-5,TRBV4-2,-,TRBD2,TGTGCCAGCAGCCAAGAGAGGACTAGTCAAGAGACCCAGTACTTC,CASSQERTSQETQYF
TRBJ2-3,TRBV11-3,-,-,TGTGCCAGCAGCTTCGACAGCCCTATCACAGATACGCAGTATTTT,CASSFDSPITDTQYF
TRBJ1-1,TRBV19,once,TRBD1,TGTGCCAGTAGTCACAGGGGTCGGGGGAACACTGAAGCTTTCTTT,CASSHRGRGNTEAFF
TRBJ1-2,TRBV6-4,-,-,TGTGCCAGCAGTGCCGACGTGGTAGGGAACTATGGCTACACCTTC,CASSADVVGNYGYTF
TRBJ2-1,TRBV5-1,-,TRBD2,TGCGCCAGCAGCTTCGGATTAGCGGGAGTCTATGAGCAGTTCTTC,CASSFGLAGVYEQFF
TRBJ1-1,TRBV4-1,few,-,TGCGCCAGCAGCCGGACAGCGCAGGCTGAAGCTTTCTTT,CASSRTAQAEAFF
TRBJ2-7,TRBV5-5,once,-,TGTGCCAGCAGCTTGACCCCGGGCAGCTCCTACGAGCAGTACTTC,CASSLTPGSSYEQYF
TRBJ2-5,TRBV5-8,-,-,TGTGCCAGCAGCTGGGGGGCGGGCCAGCAAGAGACCCAGTACTTC,CASSWGAGQQETQYF
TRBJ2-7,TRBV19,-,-,TGTGCCAGTAGTCCCGCCGGCCAGGGAAAGCTCTACGAGCAGTACTTC,CASSPAGQGKLYEQYF